The 25 T cell receptor beta chains in this list originate from one sample, sequenced in a study of T cell clusters in autoimmune cytopenias. Some 39,000 genome equivalents of blood DNA were amplified for TRB. TRB rearrangements were amplified by touch-down multiplex PCR with mixed TRB-A/B primers. Reanalyzing the multiplex PCR reads, TCRdb keeps one entry per CDR3 protein, without DNA. This specimen shows about 4,400 distinct CDR3 sequences; the ten leading clones hold roughly 71%. The sample was also reused in another study, on T cell repertoires in aging, cancer and after chemotherapy.

Sequences were obtained from peripheral blood. The receptors were sampled from a human donor with an autoimmune cytopenia or autoimmune hepatitis (not recorded which).

The CDR3: CATSDRQGRYNEQFF. J is TRBJ2-1 and V is TRBV24-1; the D call of TRBD1 rests on TCRdb alone, since no DNA is present to check it. Germline CDR1 reads KGHDR; CDR2 reads SFDVKD. This CDR3 spans 15 amino acids.

This clonotype ranks as medium-sized in terms of frequency. The chain recombines TRBV27 with TRBJ2-1; TCRdb gives TRBD1 as the D gene, but with no DNA this cannot be confirmed. Germline assignment: CDR1 MNHEY and CDR2 SMNVEV (reference sequence). The CDR3 is made up of 14 amino acids. The CDR3 sequence: CASSPATGEVEQFF.

V gene TRBV10-3 combines with J gene TRBJ2-5; TCRdb's D gene call, TRBD1, goes unchecked for lack of DNA. Germline CDR1 reads ENHRY; CDR2 reads SYGVKD. This CDR3 comprises 13 residues. The CDR3 protein is CAISELGGETQYF.

The rearrangement links TRBV27 to TRBJ2-1; TCRdb outputs TRBD2, but without DNA this stays unchecked. The germline V gene has CDR1 MNHEY and CDR2 SMNVEV (reference sequence). The CDR3 extends over 15 amino acids. This chain's CDR3 is CASQASGGPLNEQFF.

The V gene is TRBV7-6, the J gene TRBJ2-2. This CDR3 is built from 15 residues. Germline V gives CDR1 SGHVS, CDR2 FNYEAQ. The chain's CDR3 is CASSLVAANTGELFF.

CDR3 amino acids: CASSLEGGLGTEAFF. The chain recombines TRBV5-5 with TRBJ1-1; TCRdb proposes TRBD1, but this gene call is untestable without DNA. The germline V gene has CDR1 SGHKS and CDR2 YYEKEE (reference sequence). The CDR3 extends over 15 amino acids.

The rearrangement links TRBV18 to TRBJ2-2; TCRdb picks TRBD1, but there is no DNA to check that call. The germline V gene has CDR1 KGHSH and CDR2 LQKENI. The CDR3 consists of 17 residues. The CDR3 loop reads CASSPNHGGANTGELFF.

The genes are TRBV11-3 and TRBJ2-4; TCRdb indicates TRBD2, and absent DNA this call remains unverified. CDR1 and CDR2 from the germline V gene are SGHNT and YENEEA. The CDR3 extends over 19 amino acids. The CDR3 sequence is CASSLGLGGRALAKNIQYF.

This sequence joins TRBV6-5 and TRBJ2-3; TCRdb names TRBD2, which stays unverified in the absence of DNA. The CDR3 consists of 16 residues. Germline CDR1 MNHEY, CDR2 SVGAGI. The CDR3 reads CASRPPSGGTWGTQYF.

The chain couples TRBV6-5 to TRBJ2-3. The CDR3 is 13 residues long. Germline lookup yields CDR1 MNHEY and CDR2 SVGAGI. CDR3 loop: CASSYSFVDTQYF.

The chain has TRBV6-2 or TRBV6-3 and TRBJ2-5. Germline V gene lookup returns CDR1 MNHEY and CDR2 SVGEGT. There are 18 residues in the CDR3. CDR3 in amino acids: CASSYAARSGGDQETQYF.

The genes are TRBV6-2 or TRBV6-3 and TRBJ2-3; without DNA, the TCRdb call of TRBD1 cannot be checked. The length of the CDR3 is 15 residues. Germline loops: CDR1 MNHEY, CDR2 SVGEGT. CDR3 loop: CASSRQRGGSDTQYF.

This chain links TRBV12-3 or TRBV12-4 with TRBJ2-1; TCRdb names TRBD1, which stays unverified in the absence of DNA. The CDR3 totals 16 residues. CDR3: CASVLSGQGNYNEQFF.

This chain connects TRBV11-3 to TRBJ2-2. Germline loops: CDR1 SGHNT, CDR2 YENEEA. The length of the CDR3 is 15 residues. The CDR3 protein is CASSLARANTGELFF.

CDR3 loop: CASSTQEAYNEQFF. The V gene is TRBV5-4, the J gene TRBJ2-1. This CDR3 has 14 amino acids. Germline CDR1 reads SGHNT; CDR2 reads YYREEE (reference sequence).

The chain is built from TRBV19 and TRBJ2-1; TCRdb selects TRBD1, and the lack of DNA leaves this call unchecked. The CDR3 length is 18 residues. Germline V CDR1 and CDR2: LNHDA, SQIVND (reference sequence). This chain's CDR3 is CASNWNRGRGSSYNEQFF.

The chain joins TRBV6-2 or TRBV6-3 to TRBJ2-3; TCRdb's D gene call, TRBD1, goes unchecked for lack of DNA. The germline CDR1 and CDR2 sequences are MNHEY and SVGEGT. This CDR3 region has 15 residues. The CDR3 reads CASIARGGVADTQYF.

This chain uses TRBV18 with TRBJ2-7. The CDR3 is made up of 13 amino acids. The germline V gene encodes CDR1 KGHSH and CDR2 LQKENI. The chain's CDR3 is CASSPPIGYEQYF.

The chain is built from TRBV6-5 and TRBJ2-5; TCRdb's D call, TRBD2, is unchecked because there is no DNA. CDR3 length: 15 amino acids. Germline CDR1 reads MNHEY; CDR2 reads SVGAGI. The CDR3 reads CASSYSGLTGETQYF.

This clonotype is classed as medium-sized by frequency. The chain employs TRBV29-1 and TRBJ2-5; the TCRdb call, TRBD1, lacks DNA for checking. From germline, CDR1 is SQVTM and CDR2 ANQGSEA. The length of the CDR3 is 14 residues. The CDR3 loop reads CSAQGDSERETQYF.

The chain combines TRBV27 with TRBJ2-7; TCRdb proposes TRBD1, but this gene call is untestable without DNA. The CDR3 is 15 amino acids. Germline loops: CDR1 MNHEY, CDR2 SMNVEV (reference sequence). This chain's CDR3 is CASSPAGPSSYEQYF.

The chain uses TRBV5-4 and TRBJ2-5. Germline V gives CDR1 SGHNT, CDR2 YYREEE (reference sequence). CDR3 length equals 11 residues. This chain's CDR3 is CASSLQETQYF.

The chain is built from TRBV12-3 or TRBV12-4 and TRBJ1-1; without DNA, the TCRdb call of TRBD1 cannot be checked. The CDR3 length is 14 residues. The CDR3 spells CASSLRTLNTEAFF.

This clonotype is identified as medium-sized from frequency. V gene TRBV29-1 combines with J gene TRBJ2-7; checking the TCRdb D call of TRBD2 is not possible without DNA. CDR3 length: 15 residues. Germline V CDR1 and CDR2: SQVTM, ANQGSEA. The CDR3 reads CSVDVPRGNSYEQYF.

The chain has TRBV13 and TRBJ2-7; no DNA is available, so the TRBD1 call from TCRdb remains unchecked. Germline V gene sequence: CDR1 PRHDT, CDR2 FYEKMQ (reference sequence). This CDR3 contains 17 residues. CDR3 amino acids: CASSSSWDSRFPYEQYF.